Below are 32 T cell receptor beta chains sequenced from a single sample in a study of pediatric ulcerative colitis. Rectal tissue came from one to two pinch biopsies taken at colonoscopy. TCRdb keeps only in-frame clones here, not all; method: immunoSEQ multiplex PCR. Of 40,000 to 60,000 clones in the sample, 78% were seen once. Input material: gut tissue. The origin of the receptors is a girl aged 5 to 17 with moderate ulcerative colitis.

The chain employs TRBV28 and TRBJ2-4; TRBD1 matches at 9 bases. The V gene end was trimmed by 5 bases and the J gene end by 1 base; junction bases not matched to a gene: 3. The germline CDR1 and CDR2 sequences are MDHEN and SYDVKM. The CDR3 length is 15 residues. CDR3 coding DNA: TGTGCCAGCAGTCTGACAGGGGGGGCCAAAAACATTCAGTACTTC. Its translation is CASSLTGGAKNIQYF. Drawing the rest from reference TRBV28 and TRBJ2-4, the complete variable domain is DVKVTQSSRYLVKRTGEKVFLECVQDMDHENMFWYRQDPGLGLRLIYFSYDVKMKEKGDIPEGYSVSREKKERFSLILESASTNQTSMYLCASSLTGGAKNIQYFGAGTRLSVL.

The chain has TRBV11-2 and TRBJ2-2, with unresolved D. Germline V CDR1 and CDR2: SGHAT, FQNNGV. Trimming took off 5 bases at V and 1 base at J, with 14 bases between the two ends. CDR3 length: 16 residues. As DNA, the CDR3 is TGTGCCAGCAGCAGCTTTGCGGAGATGAACACCGGGGAGCTGTTTTTT. Protein product: CASSSFAEMNTGELFF.

The genes are TRBV7-9 and TRBJ2-7; maybe TRBD2 (5 bases). V shed 3 bases and J shed 2 bases, with 14 bases lying between them. The CDR3 has 15 residues. CDR1 and CDR2 (germline): SEHNR, FQNEAQ (reference sequence). The CDR3 coding sequence is TGTGCCAGCAGCTTTGACCTAGCTCTAACCTACGAGCAGTACTTC. This gives the protein CASSFDLALTYEQYF.

The chain employs TRBV7-8 and TRBJ2-5; 7 positions match TRBD2. The CDR3 totals 16 residues. V lost 1 base and J lost 0; bases outside the gene matches: 5. The V gene's germline CDR1 is SGHVS and CDR2 FQNEAQ. CDR3: CASSLVLAGDQETQYF. The CDR3 nucleotides are TGTGCCAGCAGCTTAGTTTTGGCGGGGGACCAAGAGACCCAGTACTTC.

The chain combines TRBV4-1 with TRBJ2-1; D not resolved. V was clipped by 0 bases and J by 6 bases, with 15 bases between them. The CDR3 runs to 16 residues. In germline, CDR1 is MGHRA, CDR2 YSYEKL. This chain's CDR3 is CASSQERTPGGNEQFF. CDR3 in DNA: TGCGCCAGCAGCCAAGAACGAACTCCCGGCGGCAATGAGCAGTTCTTC.

The rearrangement links TRBV7-8 to TRBJ2-5; D unclear. CDR3 length: 13 amino acids. Germline CDR1 reads SGHVS; CDR2 reads FQNEAQ. V lost 4 bases to trimming and J lost 5 bases, with 11 bases between them. The CDR3 loop is CASSSGLTETQYF. CDR3 coding DNA: TGTGCCAGCAGCTCAGGCCTGACGGAGACCCAGTACTTC.

This chain joins TRBV7-9 and TRBJ2-7; TRBD2 matches 11 bases. Germline assignment: CDR1 SEHNR and CDR2 FQNEAQ (reference sequence). With 5 bases clipped from V and 4 bases from J, the junction kept 4 bases outside the gene matches. This CDR3 has 14 amino acids. The CDR3 DNA is TGTGCCAGCAGCCGTAGCGGGGGGGCTTACGAGCAGTACTTC. This codes for CASSRSGGAYEQYF.

The gene calls are TRBV28 and TRBJ1-2; D is unclear. Trimming removed 5 bases from V and 5 bases from J, with 15 bases in between. The CDR3 totals 14 residues. Germline CDR1 reads MDHEN; CDR2 reads SYDVKM. Here the CDR3 DNA reads TGTGCCAGCAGTGGGGAACCGGGCCCTTATGGCTACACCTTC. Its protein is CASSGEPGPYGYTF.

The count of this clone is one. J is TRBJ2-1 and V is TRBV5-1, with D possibly being TRBD1 or TRBD2 (5 bases each). Germline-derived CDR1 and CDR2 are SGHRS and YFSETQ. V lost 0 bases and J lost 2, with 9 bases in between. The CDR3 is made up of 15 amino acids. The CDR3 nucleotides are TGCGCCAGCAGCTTGGGGGACCCAGCCTACAATGAGCAGTTCTTC. Its translation is CASSLGDPAYNEQFF.

This clone was detected only a few times. CDR3 in DNA: TGTGCCAGCAGCCCGACGGGTATGACCTACGAGCAGTACTTC. It encodes CASSPTGMTYEQYF. This rearrangement joins TRBV7-9 to TRBJ2-7; D remains ambiguous. The CDR3 has 14 residues. Germline V gene sequence: CDR1 SEHNR, CDR2 FQNEAQ (reference sequence). Trimming shortened V by 5 bases and J by 2 bases, and 13 bases separated the two germline ends.

In its sample, this clone was seen a few times. The junction differs from germline at one of its ends, possibly a read error. The chain couples TRBV5-1 to TRBJ1-6; D not certain. This CDR3 region has 13 residues. CDR1 is SGHRS, CDR2 YFSETQ, per germline. The CDR3 region is CATSSGSDSPLHF. CDR3 bases: TGCGCCACCAGCAGTGGGAGTGATTCACCCCTCCACTTT.

This chain uses TRBV5-1 with TRBJ2-7; D unresolved. CDR1 SGHRS and CDR2 YFSETQ come from the germline V gene. The germline V and J ends were trimmed by 0 bases and 4 bases, with 11 bases remaining between them. This CDR3 spans 14 amino acids. The CDR3 reads CASSLEGLDYEQYF. The DNA of the CDR3 is TGCGCCAGCAGCTTGGAGGGTCTCGATTACGAGCAGTACTTC.

The V and J genes are TRBV5-4 and TRBJ1-6, with D unresolved. There are 17 residues in the CDR3. Germline values: CDR1 SGHNT, CDR2 YYREEE (reference sequence). V was clipped by 2 bases and J by 7 bases, with 19 bases between them. In nucleotides, the CDR3 is TGTGCCAGCAGCTTTCGGGCAGCCTCCCGGCGAAATTCACCCCTCCACTTT. It specifies CASSFRAASRRNSPLHF.

The V gene is TRBV7-2, the J gene TRBJ1-1; TRBD1 agrees at 7 bases. This CDR3 is 15 amino acids long. Germline V gene data show CDR1 as SGHTA and CDR2 as FQGNSA. The J segment lost 1 base and the V segment lost 6 bases, leaving 8 bases of the junction unmatched. The CDR3 is CASSFIGTANTEAFF. DNA of the CDR3: TGTGCCAGCAGTTTTATTGGGACAGCGAACACTGAAGCTTTCTTT.

The chain recombines TRBV30 with TRBJ1-1; D unresolved. V was shortened by 0 bases and J by 2 bases, with 7 bases between the two germline ends. The CDR3 has 13 residues. Germline V lookup: CDR1 GTSNPN, CDR2 SVGIG (reference sequence). CDR3 amino acids: CAWSVGRNTEAFF. The CDR3 nucleotides are TGTGCCTGGAGTGTAGGGAGAAACACTGAAGCTTTCTTT.

The chain links TRBV5-4 to TRBJ1-1; D is possibly TRBD1 (6 bases). The CDR3 loop spans 13 amino acids. The germline gives CDR1 SGHNT, CDR2 YYREEE (reference sequence). Trimming removed 7 bases from V and 5 bases from J, with 15 bases in between. CDR3 nucleotide sequence: TGTGCCAGCGCTCTTTCCAGGGGTACTGAAGCTTTCTTT. Amino acid sequence: CASALSRGTEAFF.

The chain recombines TRBV28 with TRBJ2-7; D not resolved. V lost 7 bases and J lost 5, with 12 bases in between. CDR3 length: 12 residues. CDR1 MDHEN and CDR2 SYDVKM come from the germline V gene. Written as DNA, the CDR3 is TGTGCCAGCAATTTTTACAGAAACGAGCAGTACTTC. Translating it yields CASNFYRNEQYF.

CDR3 loop: CASSLSGENTEAFF. As DNA, the CDR3 is TGCGCCAGCAGCTTGTCCGGGGAGAACACTGAAGCTTTCTTT. J is TRBJ1-1 and V is TRBV5-1, with D unresolved. V lost 1 base and J lost 1, with 8 bases in between. The CDR3 runs 14 residues. CDR1 SGHRS and CDR2 YFSETQ come from the germline V gene. Based on the CDR3 plus reference TRBV5-1 and TRBJ1-1, the full variable domain is KAGVTQTPRYLIKTRGQQVTLSCSPISGHRSVSWYQQTPGQGLQFLFEYFSETQRNKGNFPGRFSGRQFSNSRSEMNVSTLELGDSALYLCASSLSGENTEAFFGQGTRLTVV.

This clone was found a few times. V and J are TRBV19 and TRBJ1-2; D remains ambiguous. The CDR3 is 15 residues long. The germline gives CDR1 LNHDA, CDR2 SQIVND (reference sequence). Trimming removed 3 bases from V and 4 bases from J, with 15 bases in between. CDR3 DNA: TGTGCCAGTAGTATTGGATTAGGCCGGCGCTATGGCTACACCTTC. It yields the protein CASSIGLGRRYGYTF.

V usage is TRBV5-1 and J usage is TRBJ1-1; D unresolved. CDR3 length: 16 amino acids. Germline V lookup: CDR1 SGHRS, CDR2 YFSETQ. V lost 0 bases and J 4 bases, leaving 16 bases between the germline ends. The CDR3 reads CASSLGGWVEGTEAFF. CDR3 DNA sequence: TGCGCCAGCAGCTTGGGCGGGTGGGTAGAGGGCACTGAAGCTTTCTTT.

V gene TRBV11-3 combines with J gene TRBJ1-1; D is unresolved. CDR3 length: 12 residues. Germline V CDR1 and CDR2: SGHNT, YENEEA. V shed 3 bases and J shed 5 bases, with 7 bases lying between them. CDR3 coding DNA: TGTGCCAGCAGCTTCGACTTGACTGAAGCTTTCTTT. Translating gives CASSFDLTEAFF.

The chain employs TRBV4-1 and TRBJ2-2; no clear D. The CDR3 spans 13 residues. The germline CDR1 and CDR2 sequences are MGHRA and YSYEKL. The V end lost 0 bases, the J end lost 5 bases, and 4 bases lay between the germline ends. DNA of the CDR3: TGCGCCAGCAGCCAAGATAGAACCGGGGAGCTGTTTTTT. Encoded protein: CASSQDRTGELFF.

CDR3 in DNA: TGTGCCAGCAGTTTAGGTCGCAATGAGCAGTTCTTC. This translates into CASSLGRNEQFF. V is TRBV28 and J is TRBJ2-1; D call uncertain. Germline CDR1 reads MDHEN; CDR2 reads SYDVKM. The CDR3 is 12 residues long. Trimming removed 2 bases at V and 6 bases at J, with 5 bases between.

The chain links TRBV7-9 to TRBJ1-4, with no clear D. The CDR3 runs to 16 residues. Germline V gives CDR1 SEHNR, CDR2 FQNEAQ (reference sequence). V dropped 1 base and J dropped 4 bases, with 13 bases sitting between them. The CDR3 sequence: CASSLGSGTYNEKLFF. In DNA form, the CDR3 reads TGTGCCAGCAGCTTAGGATCTGGCACCTATAATGAAAAACTGTTTTTT. The full variable domain, its missing parts supplied by reference TRBV7-9 and TRBJ1-4, is DTGVSQNPRHKITKRGQNVTFRCDPISEHNRLYWYRQTLGQGPEFLTYFQNEAQLEKSRLLSDRFSAERPKGSFSTLEIQRTEQGDSAMYLCASSLGSGTYNEKLFFGSGTQLSVL.

The CDR3: CASSQARLAGYDNEQFF. The CDR3 DNA follows: TGTGCCAGCAGCCAAGCGAGGCTAGCGGGATATGACAATGAGCAGTTCTTC. The V and J genes are TRBV4-2 and TRBJ2-1; 9 nucleotides agree with TRBD2. After removal of 1 base from V and 5 bases from J, the junction contained 9 bases not matched to a gene. CDR3 length: 17 amino acids. Per the germline V gene, CDR1 is LGHNA and CDR2 is YNFKEQ.

Of note for this clone: The same CDR3 also results from other DNA sequences found in this sample. J is TRBJ2-1 and V is TRBV7-3, with 11 bases matching TRBD2. This CDR3 has 13 amino acids. The J segment lost 9 bases and the V segment lost 5 bases, leaving 3 bases of the junction unmatched. The V gene's germline CDR1 is SGHTA and CDR2 FQGTGA. CDR3 bases: TGTGCCAGCAGCGAAGGACTAGCGGGTGAGCAGTTCTTC. Translated, it gives CASSEGLAGEQFF.

This clone was detected only once. The gene calls are TRBV25-1 and TRBJ1-2, with 10 bases aligning to TRBD1. There are 14 residues in the CDR3. In germline, CDR1 is MGHDK, CDR2 SYGVNS. The junction had 8 bases not matched to a gene; V was cut back by 6 bases and J by 7 bases. The CDR3 nucleotides are TGTGCCAGCAGGCTACCGGGACAGGGGAGTGGCTACACCTTC. Amino acids: CASRLPGQGSGYTF.

This clone was seen just once. The CDR3 reads CASSVDGSGEGTQYF. The CDR3 nucleotides read TGTGCCAGCAGCGTGGATGGTAGCGGGGAGGGGACCCAGTACTTC. The chain employs TRBV9 and TRBJ2-5, with 8 bases matching TRBD2. Germline CDR1 is SGDLS and CDR2 is YYNGEE. V shed 2 bases, J shed 7 bases, and the junction held 10 bases outside the gene matches. There are 15 residues in the CDR3.

The chain employs TRBV6-1 and TRBJ2-2; D is uncertain. Trimming pared 3 bases from V and 3 bases from J, leaving 23 bases between. The CDR3 is made up of 19 amino acids. From germline, CDR1 is MNHNS and CDR2 SASEGT. The CDR3 nucleotides are TGTGCCAGCAGTGATAAGCATGGTAGTTGGGGTATTTACACCGGGGAGCTGTTTTTT. Encoded protein: CASSDKHGSWGIYTGELFF.

The chain employs TRBV29-1 and TRBJ2-1; maybe TRBD2 (5 bases). V was shortened by 0 bases and J by 8 bases, with 20 bases between the two germline ends. CDR1 and CDR2 (germline): SQVTM, ANQGSEA. The CDR3 totals 16 residues. The CDR3 DNA is TGCAGCGTTGAAGATCGGTTTAGGGCAAGTAGCGATGAGCAGTTCTTC. Translation: CSVEDRFRASSDEQFF.

V and J are TRBV5-4 and TRBJ2-7; D gene ambiguous. The CDR3 is 11 amino acids. V shed 2 bases and J shed 4 bases, with 4 bases lying between them. Germline V lookup: CDR1 SGHNT, CDR2 YYREEE (reference sequence). The CDR3 spells CASSFNYEQYF. The CDR3, as DNA: TGTGCCAGCAGCTTTAATTACGAGCAGTACTTC.

The sample holds one count of this clone. The chain links TRBV6-1 to TRBJ2-7, with TRBD1 matching over 8 bases. Germline lookup yields CDR1 MNHNS and CDR2 SASEGT. Trimming removed 4 bases from V and 3 bases from J; junction bases left unmatched: 8. The CDR3 has 15 amino acids. This CDR3 is CASSGSRDRYYEQYF. The CDR3 DNA is TGTGCCAGCAGTGGAAGCCGGGACAGGTACTACGAGCAGTACTTC.